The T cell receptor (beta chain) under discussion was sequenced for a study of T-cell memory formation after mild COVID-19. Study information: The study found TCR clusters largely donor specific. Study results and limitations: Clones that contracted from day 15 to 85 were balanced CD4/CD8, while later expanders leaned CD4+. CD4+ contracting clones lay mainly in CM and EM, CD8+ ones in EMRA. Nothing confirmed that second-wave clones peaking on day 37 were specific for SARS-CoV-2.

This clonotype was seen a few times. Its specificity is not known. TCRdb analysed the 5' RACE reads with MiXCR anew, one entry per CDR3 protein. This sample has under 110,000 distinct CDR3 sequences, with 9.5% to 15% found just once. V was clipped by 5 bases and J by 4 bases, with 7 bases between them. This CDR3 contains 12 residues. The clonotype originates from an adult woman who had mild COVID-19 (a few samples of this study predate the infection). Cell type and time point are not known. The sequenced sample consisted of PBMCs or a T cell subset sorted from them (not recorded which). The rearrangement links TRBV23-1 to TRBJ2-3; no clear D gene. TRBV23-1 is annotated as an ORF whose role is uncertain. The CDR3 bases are TGCGCCAGCAGTATGGCCGCAGATACGCAGTATTTT. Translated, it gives CASSMAADTQYF.